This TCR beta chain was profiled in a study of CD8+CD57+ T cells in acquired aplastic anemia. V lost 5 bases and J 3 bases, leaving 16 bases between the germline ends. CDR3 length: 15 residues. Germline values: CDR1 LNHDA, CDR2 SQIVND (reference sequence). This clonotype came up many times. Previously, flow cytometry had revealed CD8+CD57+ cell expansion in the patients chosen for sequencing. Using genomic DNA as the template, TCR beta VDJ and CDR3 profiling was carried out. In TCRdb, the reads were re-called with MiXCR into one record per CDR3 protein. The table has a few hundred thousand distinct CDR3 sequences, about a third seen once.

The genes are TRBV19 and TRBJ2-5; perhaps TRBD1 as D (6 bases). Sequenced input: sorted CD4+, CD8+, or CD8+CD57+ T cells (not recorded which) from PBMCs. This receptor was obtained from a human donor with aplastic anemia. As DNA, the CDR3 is TGTGCCAGTAGTCCGGACAGAGGAGTGGAAGAGACCCAGTACTTC. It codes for CASSPDRGVEETQYF.